Below are 15 T cell receptor beta chains sequenced from a single sample in a study of T cell responses to AZD1222 COVID-19 vaccine. Using immunoSEQ multiplex PCR, the repertoire was profiled, and TCRdb retains in-frame clones only, with some absent. The sample records over 150,000 clones, about nine tenths being singletons. The source material was peripheral blood, sampled on day 0 of AZD1222 vaccination. These receptors were collected from an adult in good health.

The chain carries TRBV7-2 and TRBJ1-6; tentative D call: TRBD1 (5 bases). Trimming took 5 bases from V and 12 from J, leaving 14 bases between them. The CDR3 runs to 13 residues. The germline CDR1 and CDR2 sequences are SGHTA and FQGNSA. The chain's CDR3 is CASSPGRGRPLHF. The DNA of the CDR3 is TGTGCCAGCAGCCCCGGGCGGGGGAGACCCCTCCACTTT.

This chain joins TRBV3-1 (or the pseudogene TRBV3-2) and TRBJ1-2; no clear D gene. The CDR3 consists of 13 residues. The V end lost 1 base, the J end lost 7 bases, and 10 bases lay between the germline ends. CDR1 LGHDT and CDR2 YNNKEL come from the germline V gene (reference sequence). Here the CDR3 reads CASSQVQKGGYTF. DNA of the CDR3: TGTGCCAGCAGCCAAGTTCAGAAAGGTGGCTACACCTTC.

The chain links TRBV14 to TRBJ1-2; TRBD1 agrees at 9 bases. This CDR3 comprises 15 residues. Germline CDR1 SGHDN, CDR2 FVKESK. Losses at the gene ends were 3 bases for V and 6 bases for J; bases not matched to a gene: 8. CDR3 in amino acids: CASSHPGTGIHGYTF. The CDR3 bases are TGTGCCAGCAGCCACCCCGGGACAGGGATCCATGGCTACACCTTC.

The chain links TRBV4-3 to TRBJ1-4; D not certain. Germline V gives CDR1 LGHNA, CDR2 YSLEER. The CDR3 spans 13 residues. Trimming took off 0 bases at V and 12 bases at J, with 11 bases between the two ends. The chain's CDR3 is CASSQERARELFF. In DNA, the CDR3 is TGCGCCAGCAGCCAAGAGCGAGCCCGAGAACTGTTTTTT.

This chain connects TRBV24-1 to TRBJ2-1, with 8 bases matching TRBD2. The ends lost 4 bases at V and 11 bases at J; junction bases unmatched: 9. The CDR3 covers 14 residues. CDR1 and CDR2 from the germline V gene are KGHDR and SFDVKD. CDR3 DNA sequence: TGTGCCACCAGTGACAGAGGGCGGGGGGTTAAGCAGTTCTTC. The encoded protein is CATSDRGRGVKQFF.

The rearrangement uses TRBV19 and TRBJ2-1, with a tentative D call TRBD1 (6 bases). The CDR3 has 18 residues. CDR1 LNHDA and CDR2 SQIVND come from the germline V gene (reference sequence). With 0 bases removed from V and 0 bases from J, the gap between germline ends came to 15 bases. The CDR3 DNA follows: TGTGCCAGTAGTATAGAGGGAAGGGGGTTGAGCTCCTACAATGAGCAGTTCTTC. It codes for CASSIEGRGLSSYNEQFF.

The table lists this clone with a few counts. V gene TRBV28 combines with J gene TRBJ1-6; unclear D gene. The CDR3 runs 11 residues. From germline, CDR1 is MDHEN and CDR2 SYDVKM. The CDR3, as DNA: TGTGGCTCAAGCTCTAATTCACCCCTCCACTTT. Its protein product is CGSSSNSPLHF.

V gene TRBV6-1 combines with J gene TRBJ2-7, with 8 bases matching TRBD1. The CDR3 has 16 residues. With V trimmed by 0 bases and J by 4 bases, 8 bases remained unmatched. Germline V CDR1 and CDR2: MNHNS, SASEGT. The CDR3 coding sequence is TGTGCCAGCAGTGAAGCATGGGGGCAGGGGGCATACGAGCAGTACTTC. Amino acids: CASSEAWGQGAYEQYF.

The CDR3 DNA is TGTGCCAGCAGTTCAGGGGTTTCACCCCTCCACTTT. As protein: CASSSGVSPLHF. The V call is TRBV28, the J call TRBJ1-6, with TRBD1 as a possible D gene (6 bases). V gave up 4 bases and J gave up 9 bases, with 7 bases separating them. This CDR3 has 12 amino acids. The germline V gene has CDR1 MDHEN and CDR2 SYDVKM.

This clone was counted once. The rearrangement links TRBV28 to TRBJ2-1; possible D gene TRBD2, 5 bases. CDR3 length: 14 amino acids. The germline V gene encodes CDR1 MDHEN and CDR2 SYDVKM. V was trimmed by 3 bases and J by 8 bases, leaving 14 bases between them. The CDR3 here is CASSFRGPGDEQFF. The DNA for the CDR3 is TGTGCCAGCAGTTTCCGAGGCCCCGGGGATGAGCAGTTCTTC.

The V gene is TRBV9, the J gene TRBJ2-1, with 8 bases matching TRBD2. This CDR3 spans 12 amino acids. J gave up 9 bases and V 4 bases, and 3 bases lay outside the gene matches. Per germline, CDR1 SGDLS and CDR2 YYNGEE. DNA for the CDR3: TGTGCCAGCAGCAGCGGGGGCGGTGAGCAGTTCTTC. Protein sequence: CASSSGGGEQFF.

The V call is TRBV19, the J call TRBJ1-1; the match to TRBD1 covers 10 bases. The CDR3 totals 12 residues. V lost 4 bases to trimming and J lost 8 bases; unmatched junction nucleotides: 1. Per germline, CDR1 LNHDA and CDR2 SQIVND (reference sequence). The CDR3 loop is CASSKGQGEAFF. CDR3 nucleotides: TGTGCCAGTAGTAAGGGACAGGGGGAAGCTTTCTTT.

This clone occurred a few times. The V gene is TRBV6-5, the J gene TRBJ1-1; 7 bases are shared with TRBD1. This CDR3 is built from 14 residues. Germline V CDR1 and CDR2: MNHEY, SVGAGI. Germline trimming cut 5 bases from V and 2 bases from J; bases unmatched to any gene: 5. CDR3: CASSPRDSNTEAFF. The CDR3 DNA follows: TGTGCCAGCAGTCCCCGGGACAGTAACACTGAAGCTTTCTTT.

The chain links TRBV2 to TRBJ2-7; D gene ambiguous. Germline V gives CDR1 SNHLY, CDR2 FYNNEI. This CDR3 spans 13 amino acids. The V and J ends lost 1 base and 4 bases respectively, with 8 bases between them. The CDR3 nucleotides are TGTGCCAGCAGTGAAGTTTCCGGGTACGAGCAGTACTTC. The encoded protein is CASSEVSGYEQYF. Variable domain in full (rest from reference TRBV2 and TRBJ2-7): EPEVTQTPSHQVTQMGQEVILRCVPISNHLYFYWYRQILGQKVEFLVSFYNNEISEKSEIFDDQFSVERPDGSNFTLKIRSTKLEDSAMYFCASSEVSGYEQYFGPGTRLTVT.

The chain links TRBV21-1 to TRBJ2-7; the table gives TRBD2 as D, unverified against the DNA. TRBV21-1 is a listed pseudogene. The CDR3 loop spans 15 amino acids. The CDR3, as DNA: TGTGCCAGCAGCAATCTCCCTAGCGGGGGGGGCGAGCAGTACTTC. Amino acids: CASSNLPSGGGEQYF.